This TCR beta chain was retrieved from a study of T cell responses to AZD1222 COVID-19 vaccine. Study-wide background: Analyses pooled second doses at about 4 or about 12 weeks. Study-level points and caveats: Clonal diversity was possibly underestimated; the donors were predominantly white British and more often female. Variant regions that are unmutated are reportedly the target of nearly half of spike-specific TCRs. Spike-specific TCR repertoires showed rising breadth and depth after two AZD1222 doses.

In the case of this clone: Its antigen is not known.

The method was immunoSEQ multiplex PCR; TCRdb's version includes in-frame clones alone and lacks a portion of them. In the table there are 100,000 to 150,000 clones, 91% of which are singletons. The CDR3 extends over 16 amino acids. Germline assignment: CDR1 SEHNR and CDR2 FQNEAQ (reference sequence). V gave up 5 bases and J gave up 2 bases; unmatched junction bases: 10. The source was peripheral blood, collected on day 0 of AZD1222 vaccination. The rearrangement joins TRBV7-9 to TRBJ1-2, with 8 nucleotides matching TRBD1. The receptor comes from an adult in good health. The CDR3 spells CASSRPGTGPNYGYTF. The CDR3 DNA reads as TGTGCCAGCAGCCGGCCCGGGACAGGACCCAACTATGGCTACACCTTC.